The T cell receptor beta chain under discussion was sequenced for a study of T cell responses to AZD1222 COVID-19 vaccine. Study-level findings and limits: Seropositivity was recorded at baseline in only a handful of AZD1222 recipients. Donors were chiefly white British, with a greater number of females, and clonal diversity was perhaps underestimated. Spike-specific TCR breadth rose after two AZD1222 doses, and depth rose as well.

Germline V lookup: CDR1 LNHDA, CDR2 SQIVND (reference sequence). The CDR3 has 13 residues. V gave up 3 bases and J gave up 8 bases, with 13 bases separating them. Some clones are missing from TCRdb's copy, which holds only in-frame ones; the method was immunoSEQ multiplex PCR. Of about 150,000 clones listed, 85% to 90% are singletons. A remark on this clone: Its antigen is unknown.

The TCR sequence derives from an adult in good health. Sequences were derived from peripheral blood, sampled on day 0 of MenACWY control vaccination. The chain combines TRBV19 with TRBJ1-1; D remains ambiguous. CDR3 bases: TGTGCCAGTAGTATGGTGACTCCCTCGGAAGCTTTCTTT. The encoded protein is CASSMVTPSEAFF. The whole variable domain, remainder taken from reference TRBV19 and TRBJ1-1, is DGGITQSPKYLFRKEGQNVTLSCEQNLNHDAMYWYRQDPGQGLRLIYYSQIVNDFQKGDIAEGYSVSREKKESFPLTVTSAQKNPTAFYLCASSMVTPSEAFFGQGTRLTVV.